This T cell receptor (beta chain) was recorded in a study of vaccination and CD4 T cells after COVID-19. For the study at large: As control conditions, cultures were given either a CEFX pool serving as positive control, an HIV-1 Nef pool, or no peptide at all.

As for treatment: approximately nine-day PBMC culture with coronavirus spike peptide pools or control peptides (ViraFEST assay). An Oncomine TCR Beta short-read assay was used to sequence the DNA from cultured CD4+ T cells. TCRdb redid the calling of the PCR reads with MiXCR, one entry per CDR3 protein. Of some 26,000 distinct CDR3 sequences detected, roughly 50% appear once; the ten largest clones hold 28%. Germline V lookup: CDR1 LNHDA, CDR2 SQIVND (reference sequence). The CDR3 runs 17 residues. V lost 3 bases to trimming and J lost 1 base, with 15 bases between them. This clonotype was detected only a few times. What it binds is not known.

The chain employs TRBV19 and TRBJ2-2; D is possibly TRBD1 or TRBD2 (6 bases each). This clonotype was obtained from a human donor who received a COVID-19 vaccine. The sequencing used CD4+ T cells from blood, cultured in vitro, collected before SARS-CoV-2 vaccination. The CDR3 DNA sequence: TGTGCCAGTAGTATCTACCGGGGGACATTGAACACCGGGGAGCTGTTTTTT. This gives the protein CASSIYRGTLNTGELFF. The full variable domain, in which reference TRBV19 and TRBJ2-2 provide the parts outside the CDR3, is DGGITQSPKYLFRKEGQNVTLSCEQNLNHDAMYWYRQDPGQGLRLIYYSQIVNDFQKGDIAEGYSVSREKKESFPLTVTSAQKNPTAFYLCASSIYRGTLNTGELFFGEGSRLTVL.